This entry is about one TCR beta chain. Its antigen remains unidentified. This sample stems from a study of response to subunit inactivated influenza vaccine. In germline, CDR1 is SSHAT, CDR2 FNYEAQ (reference sequence). The CDR3 length is 15 residues. V gave up 1 base and J gave up 2 bases, with 11 bases separating them. Study-level results: Every seasonal influenza vaccination brings in few new T cells, the authors suggested.

One entry per CDR3 protein, called by TCRdb with MiXCR from the RT-PCR reads. The repertoire holds around 200,000 distinct CDR3 sequences, with roughly an eighth as singletons. The chain is built from TRBV7-7 and TRBJ2-5; tentatively, D is TRBD2 (5 bases). The specimen was CD8+ T cells sorted from PBMCs, collected roughly 5 days after vaccination. The TCR sequence derives from a man in his fifties or sixties who received an inactivated influenza vaccine. CDR3 in DNA: TGTGCCAGCAGCTTAGGTGCAGCGGAACAAGAGACCCAGTACTTC. It codes for CASSLGAAEQETQYF.